Following are 5 T cell receptor beta chains from one sample sequenced in a study of shared clonotypes between healthy human individuals. The assay was immunoSEQ multiplex PCR, and TCRdb's table has in-frame clones only and misses some. The sample has 2 million to 3 million clones, roughly nine tenths seen once. Sequenced material: naive CD4+ T cells sorted from blood. Sample subset: CD45RA+ positively selected. Receptors were obtained from a man aged 18 to 30 in good health.

The chain links TRBV28 to TRBJ2-1; 12 nucleotides match TRBD2. From germline, CDR1 is MDHEN and CDR2 SYDVKM. V dropped 10 bases and J dropped 8; count of bases not matched to a gene: 21. CDR3 length: 18 residues. DNA for the CDR3: TGTGCCACAGGCTTGCTAGCGGGGGGGCCGGACGCCGCCTATGAGCAGTTCTTC. Its translation: CATGLLAGGPDAAYEQFF. Full variable domain (rest looked up from reference TRBV28 and TRBJ2-1): DVKVTQSSRYLVKRTGEKVFLECVQDMDHENMFWYRQDPGLGLRLIYFSYDVKMKEKGDIPEGYSVSREKKERFSLILESASTNQTSMYLCATGLLAGGPDAAYEQFFGPGTRLTVL.

This clone came up once. The chain combines TRBV15 with TRBJ1-3; unclear D gene. The CDR3 consists of 14 residues. V was clipped by 1 base and J by 1 base, with 5 bases between them. Per germline, CDR1 LNHNV and CDR2 YYDKDF (reference sequence). Here the CDR3 reads CATSRGRSGNTIYF. The CDR3 DNA is TGTGCCACCAGCAGAGGGCGTTCTGGAAACACCATATATTTT.

The chain has TRBV19 and TRBJ1-4, with 8 bases aligning to TRBD1. CDR3 size: 14 residues. The germline CDR1 and CDR2 sequences are LNHDA and SQIVND (reference sequence). V shed 3 bases and J 8 bases; nucleotides not matched to a gene: 5. The DNA for the CDR3 is TGTGCCAGTAGTATCGACAGGGGTCGGGAAAAACTGTTTTTT. Amino acids: CASSIDRGREKLFF.

This clone appeared a few times. V is TRBV28 and J is TRBJ1-5, with TRBD1 identical over 9 bases. With 6 bases clipped from V and 3 bases from J, the junction kept 6 bases outside the gene matches. This CDR3 spans 15 amino acids. The germline V gene has CDR1 MDHEN and CDR2 SYDVKM. The CDR3 loop is CASRRGTGINQPQHF. For the CDR3, the DNA is TGTGCCAGCAGACGAGGGACAGGGATCAATCAGCCCCAGCATTTT.

The rearrangement joins TRBV6-5 to TRBJ1-1, with D possibly matching TRBD1 (6 bases). Per germline, CDR1 MNHEY and CDR2 SVGAGI. The V end lost 5 bases, the J end lost 4 bases, and 14 bases lay between the germline ends. The CDR3 length is 14 residues. Here the CDR3 reads CASSEGGGSTEAFF. The DNA for the CDR3 is TGTGCCAGCAGTGAGGGGGGTGGGAGCACTGAAGCTTTCTTT.